Below, 16 T cell receptor beta chains from the same sample are listed, as sequenced in a study of CD8+ T cells in alopecia areata. RNA was isolated and reverse transcribed to cDNA, the sequencing template. Clones were read by immunoSEQ multiplex PCR, and TCRdb kept only the in-frame ones, dropping some. The data show 40,000 to 45,000 clones, roughly 92% seen once. Treatment of the sample: oral pan-JAK inhibitor, 5-10 mg twice daily. The specimen was CD8+ T cells sorted from blood, collected at week 24, from a patient treated with tofacitinib. These TCRs come from a human donor with alopecia areata.

This clone was found a few times. The chain links TRBV4-2 to TRBJ2-7, with D tentatively TRBD1 or TRBD2 (5 bases each). CDR1 is LGHNA, CDR2 YNFKEQ, per germline. V was clipped by 6 bases and J by 5 bases, with 11 bases between them. The CDR3 runs 12 residues. CDR3 residues: CASSGTRDEQYF. The CDR3 DNA is TGTGCCAGCAGTGGGACGCGGGACGAGCAGTACTTC.

Here the CDR3 DNA reads TGTGCCAGCAGTTCTGGTGGCTACACCTTC. The encoded protein is CASSSGGYTF. The chain has TRBV27 and TRBJ1-2; no firm D call. V lost 4 bases to trimming and J lost 7 bases, with 4 bases between them. From germline, CDR1 is MNHEY and CDR2 SMNVEV (reference sequence). The CDR3 is 10 amino acids.

This chain links TRBV7-9 with TRBJ2-1; 7 positions agree with TRBD2. Looked up from germline, CDR1 is SEHNR and CDR2 is FQNEAQ (reference sequence). The V segment lost 8 bases and the J segment 5 bases; nucleotides outside the gene matches: 12. The length of the CDR3 is 15 residues. This chain's CDR3 is CASGTTGGSDNEQFF. DNA of the CDR3: TGTGCCAGCGGCACGACGGGAGGATCGGACAATGAGCAGTTCTTC.

V gene TRBV29-1 combines with J gene TRBJ2-7; the D is unclear. The CDR3 spans 11 residues. Germline V gene data show CDR1 as SQVTM and CDR2 as ANQGSEA. The V and J ends lost 4 bases and 0 bases respectively, with 4 bases between them. The CDR3 region has the DNA TGCAGCGTTGTAGCCTCCTACGAGCAGTACTTC. Protein: CSVVASYEQYF.

This clone appeared once. CDR3 nucleotide sequence: TGTGCCAGCAGCTTCGGTAGCGGAGTCGGAACCTACGAGCAGTACTTC. Protein product: CASSFGSGVGTYEQYF. The chain links TRBV7-9 to TRBJ2-7; D is possibly TRBD2 (6 bases). The ends were cut back, 3 bases at V and 2 bases at J, with 17 bases in the middle. This CDR3 region has 16 residues. The germline gives CDR1 SEHNR, CDR2 FQNEAQ (reference sequence). Full variable domain (remainder filled in from reference TRBV7-9 and TRBJ2-7): DTGVSQNPRHKITKRGQNVTFRCDPISEHNRLYWYRQTLGQGPEFLTYFQNEAQLEKSRLLSDRFSAERPKGSFSTLEIQRTEQGDSAMYLCASSFGSGVGTYEQYFGPGTRLTVT.

This sequence joins TRBV19 and TRBJ2-3; 10 bases map to TRBD2. The CDR3 has 18 residues. The junction had 16 bases not matched to a gene; V was cut back by 10 bases and J by 0 bases. Germline V gene data show CDR1 as LNHDA and CDR2 as SQIVND (reference sequence). The CDR3 nucleotides are TGTGCCACTATTGGAGGACTAGCGGTATCAACTAGCACAGATACGCAGTATTTT. Translated, it gives CATIGGLAVSTSTDTQYF.

The chain carries TRBV7-8 and TRBJ2-2; D gene ambiguous. The CDR3 consists of 13 residues. Germline V gene lookup returns CDR1 SGHVS and CDR2 FQNEAQ. V was shortened by 5 bases and J by 3 bases, with 7 bases between the two germline ends. The CDR3 loop is CASSHGYTGELFF. In nucleotides, the CDR3 is TGTGCCAGCAGCCACGGATACACCGGGGAGCTGTTTTTT.

V usage is TRBV19 and J usage is TRBJ2-1, with no clear D. This CDR3 comprises 16 residues. Trimming took 4 bases from V and 10 from J, leaving 23 bases between them. Germline lookup yields CDR1 LNHDA and CDR2 SQIVND (reference sequence). CDR3 loop: CASSTLKGYAEREQFF. The CDR3 bases are TGTGCCAGTAGTACCCTGAAAGGATACGCGGAGAGAGAGCAGTTCTTC.

The chain joins TRBV29-1 to TRBJ2-1; 11 bases map to TRBD2. Per germline, CDR1 SQVTM and CDR2 ANQGSEA. The V segment lost 6 bases and the J segment 0 bases; nucleotides outside the gene matches: 10. CDR3 length equals 17 residues. CDR3 DNA: TGCAGCGTACTGACTAGCGGGACCTCCAGCTCCTACAATGAGCAGTTCTTC. This translates into CSVLTSGTSSSYNEQFF.

This chain links TRBV29-1 with TRBJ1-5, with a weak D call TRBD1 (5 bases). The CDR3 runs to 13 residues. Germline CDR1 SQVTM, CDR2 ANQGSEA. Between the trimmed V and J ends, which lost 0 bases and 6 bases, there was a span of 9 bases. CDR3 coding DNA: TGCAGCGTTGAAGAGGGGGGGGGTCAGCCCCAGCATTTT. This encodes CSVEEGGGQPQHF.

The chain links TRBV5-7 to TRBJ2-2; D is uncertain. TRBV5-7 is labeled an ORF, and its function is uncertain. This CDR3 is 15 amino acids long. V gave up 0 bases and J gave up 1 base, with 7 bases separating them. CDR3 bases: TGTGCCAGCAGCTTGGTGGGCTGGAACACCGGGGAGCTGTTTTTT. Protein: CASSLVGWNTGELFF.

The chain uses TRBV6-6 and TRBJ2-3; D possibly matches TRBD1 or TRBD2 (5 bases each). The CDR3 consists of 15 residues. Deletions cut 2 bases from V and 4 bases from J, with 13 bases between. Germline V lookup: CDR1 MNHNY, CDR2 SVGAGI (reference sequence). The CDR3 here is CASSYVGGRADTQYF. CDR3 sequence (DNA): TGTGCCAGCAGTTACGTTGGGGGTCGGGCAGATACGCAGTATTTT.

The V and J genes are TRBV7-8 and TRBJ2-3, with D maybe TRBD1 (6 bases). Germline CDR1 reads SGHVS; CDR2 reads FQNEAQ. Between the trimmed V and J ends, which lost 0 bases and 2 bases, there was a span of 12 bases. The CDR3 runs 16 residues. The CDR3 protein is CASSLAGAGLTDTQYF. The CDR3 bases are TGTGCCAGCAGCTTAGCGGGGGCAGGACTCACAGATACGCAGTATTTT. Full variable domain (missing parts from reference TRBV7-8 and TRBJ2-3): GAGVSQSPRYKVAKRGQDVALRCDPISGHVSLFWYQQALGQGPEFLTYFQNEAQLDKSGLPSDRFFAERPEGSVSTLKIQRTQQEDSAVYLCASSLAGAGLTDTQYFGPGTRLTVL.

This clone was observed a single time. The chain has TRBV7-2 and TRBJ1-1; 9 nucleotides match TRBD1. Losses at the gene ends were 6 bases for V and 7 bases for J; bases not matched to a gene: 9. The CDR3 runs to 14 residues. Germline V gene data show CDR1 as SGHTA and CDR2 as FQGNSA. The CDR3 DNA reads TGTGCCAGCAGGCCGGGACAGGGTGAGGATGAAGCTTTCTTT. Its protein product is CASRPGQGEDEAFF.

This rearrangement joins TRBV4-1 to TRBJ2-5; 7 bases fit TRBD2. This CDR3 has 15 residues. Germline CDR1 MGHRA, CDR2 YSYEKL. J lost 1 base, V lost 1 base, and 3 bases had no gene match. In DNA form, the CDR3 reads TGCGCCAGCAGCCAAGGGGCGGGGGTCCAAGAGACCCAGTACTTC. The encoded protein is CASSQGAGVQETQYF.

The genes are TRBV7-8 and TRBJ2-2, with 8 positions matching TRBD1. This CDR3 has 15 residues. With V trimmed by 1 base and J by 4 bases, 2 bases remained unmatched. Looked up from germline, CDR1 is SGHVS and CDR2 is FQNEAQ. Here the CDR3 reads CASSLDDRGTGELFF. The CDR3 DNA sequence: TGTGCCAGCAGCTTAGATGACAGGGGCACCGGGGAGCTGTTTTTT.